The source of this T cell receptor (beta chain) is a study of blood T cell repertoires in COVID-19. At the level of the study: Sites in the United States, Italy and Spain provided acute and convalescent COVID-19 samples. The cDNA or gDNA used as material had been derived from T cells, B-cell-depleted T cells, or PBMCs.

A Seattle source enrolled patients during active infection and followed them longitudinally. The assay was immunoSEQ multiplex PCR, and TCRdb's table has in-frame clones only and misses some. The sample includes 95,000 to 100,000 clones, 80% to 90% of them seen just once. Material: peripheral blood. The TCR was taken from a human donor with COVID-19, enrolled during active disease. The donor label of this sample is uncertain.

The CDR3 sequence is CASSIDRVAGPQHF. CDR3 in DNA: TGTGCCAGTAGTATCGACAGGGTGGCGGGGCCCCAGCATTTT. The chain has TRBV19 and TRBJ1-5; 7 bases fit TRBD1. V was clipped by 3 bases and J by 9 bases; unmatched bases: 8. The CDR3 has 14 residues. The germline gives CDR1 LNHDA, CDR2 SQIVND (reference sequence).